A selection of T cell receptor beta chains follows, all from one sample in a study of cytomegalovirus exposure and HLA in healthy donors. Clones were read by immunoSEQ multiplex PCR, and TCRdb kept only the in-frame ones, dropping some. Counted here are 150,000 to 200,000 clones, about three quarters occurring once; the ten biggest clones make up more than 9%. Source material: PBMCs. The receptors derive from a man younger than 40 in good health and CMV-seropositive. CDR3s include the opening cysteine and the closing phenylalanine or tryptophan. A D gene is named only where the DNA matches it firmly. Expanded clones get a size class; other rows say once, few or many, or leave the size out.

TRBD2 . TRBJ2-2 TRBV4-2 CASSLIIGLAGVTGELFF TGTGCCAGCAGCCTAATAATCGGACTAGCGGGAGTTACCGGGGAGCTGTTTTTT
TRBD2 . TRBJ2-5 TRBV15 CATSRDGGGETQYF TGTGCCACCAGCAGAGATGGGGGGGGAGAGACCCAGTACTTC
TRBD2 . TRBJ2-7 TRBV27 CASRGGTSEYEQYF TGTGCCAGCAGGGGGGGGACTAGCGAATACGAGCAGTACTTC
. . TRBJ2-5 TRBV6-6 CASRLGQNQETQYF TGTGCCAGCAGATTAGGACAAAACCAAGAGACCCAGTACTTC
TRBD2 few TRBJ2-3 TRBV11-2 CASERDATDTQYF TGTGCCAGCGAGCGGGATGCCACAGATACGCAGTATTTT
TRBD2 . TRBJ2-1 TRBV7-2 CASSPSGATYNEQFF TGTGCCAGCAGCCCTAGCGGGGCTACCTACAATGAGCAGTTCTTC
. . TRBJ2-2 TRBV4-1 CASSQGANTGGLFF TGCGCCAGCAGCCAAGGGGCGAACACCGGGGGGCTGTTTTTT
TRBD1 few TRBJ2-5 TRBV16 CASSPSQGAAMREETQYF TGTGCCAGCAGCCCGTCACAGGGGGCGGCCATGAGGGAGGAGACCCAGTACTTC
TRBD1 . TRBJ1-1 TRBV10-3 CAIGGMAVNTEAFF TGTGCCATAGGGGGCATGGCAGTGAACACTGAAGCTTTCTTT
. . TRBJ2-5 TRBV2 CASSGWDTETQYF TGTGCCAGCAGTGGGTGGGACACAGAGACCCAGTACTTC
. . TRBJ2-3 TRBV5-1 CASSLVAGRTSTDTQYF TGCGCCAGCAGCTTGGTGGCTGGGAGGACTAGCACAGATACGCAGTATTTT